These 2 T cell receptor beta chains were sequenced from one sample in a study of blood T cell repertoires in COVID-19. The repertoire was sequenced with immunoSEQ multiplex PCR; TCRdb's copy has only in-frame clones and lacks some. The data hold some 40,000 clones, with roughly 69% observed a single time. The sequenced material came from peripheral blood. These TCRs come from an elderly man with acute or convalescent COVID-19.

This CDR3 reads CASSQAPRGWVEAFF. The CDR3 DNA reads as TGCGCCAGCAGCCAAGCCCCAAGGGGGTGGGTTGAAGCTTTCTTT. The chain uses TRBV4-1 and TRBJ1-1; weak D call: TRBD1 (6 bases). This CDR3 is 15 amino acids long. Per the germline V gene, CDR1 is MGHRA and CDR2 is YSYEKL. The ends were cut back, 1 base at V and 7 bases at J, with 16 bases in the middle.

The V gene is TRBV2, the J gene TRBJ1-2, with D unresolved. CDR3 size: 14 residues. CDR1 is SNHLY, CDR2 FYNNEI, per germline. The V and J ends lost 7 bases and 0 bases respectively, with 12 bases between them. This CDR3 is CASKEGQTNYGYTF. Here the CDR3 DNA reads TGTGCCAGCAAGGAGGGCCAAACTAACTATGGCTACACCTTC.